This T cell receptor (beta chain) was sequenced in a study of blood T cell repertoires in COVID-19. At the level of the study: Italy, Spain and the United States were the sources of the convalescent and acute COVID-19 samples. The analysed material was cDNA or gDNA that came from T cells, B-cell-depleted T cells, or PBMCs.

This clone was observed a few times. CDR1 and CDR2 from the germline V gene are MDHEN and SYDVKM. V was shortened by 4 bases and J by 3 bases, with 13 bases between the two germline ends. The CDR3 length is 14 residues. Original analysis: How many nucleated cells were present was estimated from reference gene primer amplification. Sequencing was performed with immunoSEQ multiplex PCR; in TCRdb, only in-frame clones are kept and a portion is missing. V and J calls and clone size follow that table, whereas D and trimming were derived from the DNA. The sample yields almost 35,000 clones, approximately 88% seen once.

The source of this sequence is a man aged 60 to 75 with active COVID-19. Input material: peripheral blood. The chain links TRBV28 to TRBJ2-7; a weak D match, TRBD2 (6 bases). CDR3 sequence reads: CASSSAGGVYEQYF. In DNA, the CDR3 is TGTGCCAGCAGTTCAGCCGGAGGGGTCTACGAGCAGTACTTC.